These T cell receptor beta chains were read from a single sample in a study of T cell responses to AZD1222 COVID-19 vaccine. Assay: immunoSEQ multiplex PCR; the TCRdb copy retains only in-frame clones and omits some. The sample holds around 200,000 clones; 93% are singletons and the top ten take around 4%. This material consisted of peripheral blood, taken on day 0 of AZD1222 vaccination. These receptors all come from an adult in good health. Both conserved end residues are part of each CDR3. Fields, in order: CDR3 length, D gene, clone size, V gene, J gene, CDR3 protein, CDR3 DNA. The D gene is left open where the match is weak. Clone size is shown for a subset of rows, as once, few, many or a class of expanded clone.

CDR3 length: 16
D gene: NA
clone size: NA
V gene: TRBV4-2
J gene: TRBJ2-1
CDR3 protein: CASSQAVFLEWNEQFF
CDR3 DNA: TGTGCCAGCAGCCAAGCGGTCTTTCTAGAGTGGAATGAGCAGTTCTTC

CDR3 length: 16
D gene: TRBD2
clone size: NA
V gene: TRBV5-1
J gene: TRBJ2-3
CDR3 protein: CASSLATSGSTDTQYF
CDR3 DNA: TGCGCCAGCAGCTTGGCCACTAGCGGCAGCACAGATACGCAGTATTTT

CDR3 length: 15
D gene: NA
clone size: NA
V gene: TRBV7-9
J gene: TRBJ2-2
CDR3 protein: CASSPDSKPTGELFF
CDR3 DNA: TGTGCCAGCAGCCCCGACAGTAAACCCACCGGGGAGCTGTTTTTT

CDR3 length: 13
D gene: NA
clone size: NA
V gene: TRBV12-3/TRBV12-4
J gene: TRBJ1-1
CDR3 protein: CASSFYPGTEAFF
CDR3 DNA: TGTGCCAGCAGTTTTTATCCTGGAACTGAAGCTTTCTTT

CDR3 length: 14
D gene: NA
clone size: NA
V gene: TRBV5-1
J gene: TRBJ2-5
CDR3 protein: CASAPGQSRETQYF
CDR3 DNA: TGCGCCAGCGCTCCCGGACAGTCCCGGGAGACCCAGTACTTC

CDR3 length: 16
D gene: TRBD1
clone size: NA
V gene: TRBV7-2
J gene: TRBJ1-3
CDR3 protein: CASSLRQGGSGNTIYF
CDR3 DNA: TGTGCCAGCAGCTTACGGCAGGGGGGTTCAGGAAACACCATATATTTT

CDR3 length: 13
D gene: NA
clone size: NA
V gene: TRBV27
J gene: TRBJ1-2
CDR3 protein: CASRGDSDYGYTF
CDR3 DNA: TGTGCCAGCCGCGGCGACAGTGACTATGGCTACACCTTC

CDR3 length: 14
D gene: NA
clone size: NA
V gene: TRBV27
J gene: TRBJ2-7
CDR3 protein: CASSARQVAYEQYF
CDR3 DNA: TGTGCCAGCAGTGCCCGACAGGTGGCCTACGAGCAGTACTTC

CDR3 length: 14
D gene: NA
clone size: NA
V gene: TRBV11-2
J gene: TRBJ2-7
CDR3 protein: CASSLDGGVHEQYF
CDR3 DNA: TGTGCCAGCAGCTTAGATGGAGGGGTCCACGAGCAGTACTTC

CDR3 length: 12
D gene: NA
clone size: NA
V gene: TRBV28
J gene: TRBJ2-7
CDR3 protein: CASSSPRGEQYF
CDR3 DNA: TGTGCCAGCAGTTCCCCGCGCGGCGAGCAGTACTTC

CDR3 length: 15
D gene: NA
clone size: NA
V gene: TRBV4-1
J gene: TRBJ1-4
CDR3 protein: CASSQAQGDNEKLFF
CDR3 DNA: TGCGCCAGCAGCCAAGCACAGGGCGATAATGAAAAACTGTTTTTT

CDR3 length: 16
D gene: NA
clone size: NA
V gene: TRBV7-9
J gene: TRBJ2-7
CDR3 protein: CASSSAPQGIYDEQYF
CDR3 DNA: TGTGCCAGCAGCTCAGCGCCCCAGGGTATCTACGACGAGCAGTACTTC

CDR3 length: 15
D gene: NA
clone size: NA
V gene: TRBV18
J gene: TRBJ1-3
CDR3 protein: CASSQLGDSGNTIYF
CDR3 DNA: TGTGCCAGCTCACAACTGGGAGACTCTGGAAACACCATATATTTT

CDR3 length: 12
D gene: NA
clone size: NA
V gene: TRBV7-9
J gene: TRBJ1-1
CDR3 protein: CASSSDSSEAFF
CDR3 DNA: TGTGCCAGCAGCTCGGACAGTAGTGAAGCTTTCTTT

CDR3 length: 14
D gene: NA
clone size: NA
V gene: TRBV19
J gene: TRBJ2-3
CDR3 protein: CASSTGLGSDTQYF
CDR3 DNA: TGTGCCAGTAGTACAGGACTGGGATCGGATACGCAGTATTTT

CDR3 length: 13
D gene: NA
clone size: once
V gene: TRBV19
J gene: TRBJ1-5
CDR3 protein: CASMDHSNQPQHF
CDR3 DNA: TGTGCCAGTATGGACCATAGCAATCAGCCCCAGCATTTT

CDR3 length: 15
D gene: NA
clone size: NA
V gene: TRBV6-5
J gene: TRBJ1-5
CDR3 protein: CASSTLGYSNQPQHF
CDR3 DNA: TGTGCCAGCAGTACGCTCGGGTATAGCAATCAGCCCCAGCATTTT

CDR3 length: 14
D gene: NA
clone size: NA
V gene: TRBV3-1/TRBV3-2
J gene: TRBJ2-5
CDR3 protein: CASSHNSGQETQYF
CDR3 DNA: TGTGCCAGCAGCCATAACAGTGGCCAAGAGACCCAGTACTTC

CDR3 length: 14
D gene: NA
clone size: NA
V gene: TRBV11-2
J gene: TRBJ1-2
CDR3 protein: CASRSRGTGEGYTF
CDR3 DNA: TGTGCCAGCAGGAGCAGGGGAACGGGGGAGGGCTACACCTTC

CDR3 length: 15
D gene: NA
clone size: NA
V gene: TRBV11-2
J gene: TRBJ1-1
CDR3 protein: CASSFRVGANTEAFF
CDR3 DNA: TGTGCCAGCAGCTTTAGAGTTGGGGCGAACACTGAAGCTTTCTTT

CDR3 length: 14
D gene: NA
clone size: NA
V gene: TRBV7-8
J gene: TRBJ1-2
CDR3 protein: CASSLVITGDGYTF
CDR3 DNA: TGTGCCAGCAGCTTAGTTATTACAGGAGATGGCTACACCTTC

CDR3 length: 13
D gene: NA
clone size: NA
V gene: TRBV3-1/TRBV3-2
J gene: TRBJ2-3
CDR3 protein: CASNKGRQGAQYF
CDR3 DNA: TGTGCCAGCAACAAAGGCAGGCAGGGTGCGCAGTATTTT

CDR3 length: 14
D gene: NA
clone size: NA
V gene: TRBV5-4
J gene: TRBJ2-1
CDR3 protein: CASSFGVSYNEQFF
CDR3 DNA: TGTGCCAGCAGCTTCGGGGTCTCCTACAATGAGCAGTTCTTC

CDR3 length: 17
D gene: NA
clone size: NA
V gene: TRBV2
J gene: TRBJ1-2
CDR3 protein: CASSSLLGLGVNYGYTF
CDR3 DNA: TGTGCCAGCAGTTCCCTTTTGGGGTTAGGAGTGAACTATGGCTACACCTTC

CDR3 length: 11
D gene: NA
clone size: NA
V gene: TRBV20-1
J gene: TRBJ1-2
CDR3 protein: CSVAHRDGYTF
CDR3 DNA: TGCAGTGTCGCACACAGGGATGGCTACACCTTC

CDR3 length: 14
D gene: TRBD1
clone size: NA
V gene: TRBV5-1
J gene: TRBJ1-1
CDR3 protein: CASSGQGANTEAFF
CDR3 DNA: TGCGCCAGCAGCGGACAGGGGGCAAACACTGAAGCTTTCTTT

CDR3 length: 14
D gene: NA
clone size: NA
V gene: TRBV5-1
J gene: TRBJ1-3
CDR3 protein: CASNLGSSGNTIYF
CDR3 DNA: TGCGCCAGCAACTTGGGATCCTCTGGAAACACCATATATTTT

CDR3 length: 12
D gene: NA
clone size: NA
V gene: TRBV2
J gene: TRBJ1-1
CDR3 protein: CASRRTDTEAFF
CDR3 DNA: TGTGCCAGCAGACGGACGGACACTGAAGCTTTCTTT

CDR3 length: 17
D gene: TRBD2
clone size: NA
V gene: TRBV4-1
J gene: TRBJ2-7
CDR3 protein: CASSQVGRSADFYEQYF
CDR3 DNA: TGCGCCAGCAGCCAAGTCGGGAGGTCTGCGGATTTCTACGAGCAGTACTTC

CDR3 length: 15
D gene: NA
clone size: NA
V gene: TRBV5-1
J gene: TRBJ1-1
CDR3 protein: CASSLAGGGRTEAFF
CDR3 DNA: TGCGCCAGCAGCTTGGCCGGGGGCGGGCGCACTGAAGCTTTCTTT

CDR3 length: 14
D gene: NA
clone size: NA
V gene: TRBV11-2
J gene: TRBJ2-1
CDR3 protein: CASVRGGWSNEQFF
CDR3 DNA: TGTGCCAGCGTACGTGGAGGTTGGAGCAATGAGCAGTTCTTC

CDR3 length: 18
D gene: TRBD1
clone size: NA
V gene: TRBV3-1/TRBV3-2
J gene: TRBJ1-3
CDR3 protein: CASSPGTADTVSGNTIYF
CDR3 DNA: TGTGCCAGCAGCCCGGGGACAGCCGACACCGTCTCTGGAAACACCATATATTTT

CDR3 length: 12
D gene: NA
clone size: NA
V gene: TRBV4-1
J gene: TRBJ1-2
CDR3 protein: CASSQVNSGYTF
CDR3 DNA: TGCGCCAGCAGCCAAGTGAATTCCGGCTACACCTTC

CDR3 length: 14
D gene: TRBD1
clone size: once
V gene: TRBV18
J gene: TRBJ1-1
CDR3 protein: CASSPQGALLEAFF
CDR3 DNA: TGTGCCAGCTCCCCCCAGGGGGCTCTGCTTGAAGCTTTCTTT

CDR3 length: 13
D gene: NA
clone size: once
V gene: TRBV2
J gene: TRBJ1-2
CDR3 protein: CASSEGQHYGYTF
CDR3 DNA: TGTGCCAGCAGTGAAGGACAGCACTATGGCTACACCTTC

CDR3 length: 16
D gene: NA
clone size: NA
V gene: TRBV6-1
J gene: TRBJ1-4
CDR3 protein: CASSDWIDKLNEKLFF
CDR3 DNA: TGTGCCAGCAGTGACTGGATCGACAAGCTAAATGAAAAACTGTTTTTT

CDR3 length: 14
D gene: NA
clone size: once
V gene: TRBV7-8
J gene: TRBJ1-1
CDR3 protein: CASSSGHPETEAFF
CDR3 DNA: TGTGCCAGCAGCTCGGGACACCCGGAGACTGAAGCTTTCTTT

CDR3 length: 14
D gene: NA
clone size: NA
V gene: TRBV7-6
J gene: TRBJ2-1
CDR3 protein: CASSVSGSYNEQFF
CDR3 DNA: TGTGCCAGCAGCGTTAGCGGTTCCTACAATGAGCAGTTCTTC

CDR3 length: 15
D gene: TRBD1
clone size: many
V gene: TRBV19
J gene: TRBJ1-1
CDR3 protein: CASRSRDSFNTEAFF
CDR3 DNA: TGTGCCAGTAGGAGCCGGGACAGTTTTAACACTGAAGCTTTCTTT

CDR3 length: 17
D gene: NA
clone size: NA
V gene: TRBV19
J gene: TRBJ1-2
CDR3 protein: CASSNTLWPGRVYGYTF
CDR3 DNA: TGTGCCAGTAGTAATACACTCTGGCCAGGCAGGGTCTATGGCTACACCTTC

CDR3 length: 13
D gene: TRBD2
clone size: NA
V gene: TRBV7-6
J gene: TRBJ2-1
CDR3 protein: CASSSPRGDEQFF
CDR3 DNA: TGTGCCAGCAGCTCGCCCCGGGGGGATGAGCAGTTCTTC

CDR3 length: 17
D gene: NA
clone size: NA
V gene: TRBV11-2
J gene: TRBJ2-2
CDR3 protein: CASSSPTRTANTGELFF
CDR3 DNA: TGTGCCAGCAGCTCCCCGACCCGGACAGCGAACACCGGGGAGCTGTTTTTT

CDR3 length: 13
D gene: NA
clone size: NA
V gene: TRBV7-9
J gene: TRBJ1-1
CDR3 protein: CASSLRENTEAFF
CDR3 DNA: TGTGCCAGCAGCTTACGAGAGAACACTGAAGCTTTCTTT

CDR3 length: 17
D gene: TRBD1
clone size: NA
V gene: TRBV30
J gene: TRBJ2-5
CDR3 protein: CAWSSAPGQGAQETQYF
CDR3 DNA: TGTGCCTGGAGTTCTGCCCCGGGACAGGGGGCTCAAGAGACCCAGTACTTC

CDR3 length: 16
D gene: NA
clone size: NA
V gene: TRBV3-1/TRBV3-2
J gene: TRBJ1-6
CDR3 protein: CASSQAGATGSSPLHF
CDR3 DNA: TGTGCCAGCAGCCAAGCAGGGGCCACCGGGAGCTCACCCCTCCACTTT

CDR3 length: 16
D gene: NA
clone size: NA
V gene: TRBV6-5
J gene: TRBJ1-1
CDR3 protein: CASSYSEISMNTEAFF
CDR3 DNA: TGTGCCAGCAGTTACTCGGAGATTTCAATGAACACTGAAGCTTTCTTT

CDR3 length: 18
D gene: NA
clone size: NA
V gene: TRBV27
J gene: TRBJ1-5
CDR3 protein: CASSSRGPAGAGNQPQHF
CDR3 DNA: TGTGCCAGCAGTTCCCGGGGCCCGGCAGGGGCTGGCAATCAGCCCCAGCATTTT

CDR3 length: 17
D gene: TRBD1
clone size: NA
V gene: TRBV10-1
J gene: TRBJ1-6
CDR3 protein: CASSYRGMSSYNSPLHF
CDR3 DNA: TGCGCCAGCAGTTACAGGGGAATGAGCTCCTATAATTCACCCCTCCACTTT

CDR3 length: 18
D gene: NA
clone size: NA
V gene: TRBV5-1
J gene: TRBJ1-4
CDR3 protein: CASTSRAGVGGTNEKLFF
CDR3 DNA: TGCGCCAGCACTTCTCGGGCAGGGGTCGGTGGGACTAATGAAAAACTGTTTTTT

CDR3 length: 12
D gene: NA
clone size: NA
V gene: TRBV5-1
J gene: TRBJ1-2
CDR3 protein: CASSDSTYGYTF
CDR3 DNA: TGCGCCAGCTCGGACAGCACCTATGGCTACACCTTC

CDR3 length: 14
D gene: NA
clone size: NA
V gene: TRBV6-4
J gene: TRBJ1-1
CDR3 protein: CASSEGHWDTEAFF
CDR3 DNA: TGTGCCAGCAGTGAGGGACATTGGGACACTGAAGCTTTCTTT

CDR3 length: 15
D gene: NA
clone size: once
V gene: TRBV14
J gene: TRBJ1-2
CDR3 protein: CASSLQSWSTTGYTF
CDR3 DNA: TGTGCCAGCAGCCTTCAGTCCTGGTCTACCACTGGCTACACCTTC

CDR3 length: 14
D gene: NA
clone size: NA
V gene: TRBV28
J gene: TRBJ2-7
CDR3 protein: CASTPGTLPYEQYF
CDR3 DNA: TGTGCCAGCACCCCCGGGACTCTTCCCTACGAGCAGTACTTC

CDR3 length: 13
D gene: NA
clone size: NA
V gene: TRBV4-2
J gene: TRBJ2-1
CDR3 protein: CASSQSREGQQFF
CDR3 DNA: TGTGCCAGCAGCCAGTCGCGTGAGGGGCAGCAGTTCTTC

CDR3 length: 15
D gene: NA
clone size: NA
V gene: TRBV5-1
J gene: TRBJ2-3
CDR3 protein: CASSLANRGGDTQYF
CDR3 DNA: TGCGCCAGCAGCTTGGCCAACAGGGGAGGGGATACGCAGTATTTT

CDR3 length: 13
D gene: NA
clone size: NA
V gene: TRBV19
J gene: TRBJ2-2
CDR3 protein: CASTARGTGELFF
CDR3 DNA: TGTGCCAGTACCGCGAGGGGCACCGGGGAGCTGTTTTTT

CDR3 length: 15
D gene: NA
clone size: NA
V gene: TRBV4-1
J gene: TRBJ1-5
CDR3 protein: CASSQVNEPDQPQHF
CDR3 DNA: TGCGCCAGCAGCCAAGTTAATGAACCCGATCAGCCCCAGCATTTT

CDR3 length: 14
D gene: NA
clone size: NA
V gene: TRBV10-1
J gene: TRBJ2-7
CDR3 protein: CASSESDGVYEQYF
CDR3 DNA: TGCGCCAGCAGTGAGTCGGACGGGGTCTACGAGCAGTACTTC

CDR3 length: 16
D gene: TRBD2
clone size: NA
V gene: TRBV15
J gene: TRBJ2-7
CDR3 protein: CATSRGGAGGSYEQYF
CDR3 DNA: TGTGCCACCAGCAGAGGCGGGGCGGGGGGCTCCTACGAGCAGTACTTC